Reported below is one T cell receptor beta chain. Trimming left V 7 bases short and J 0 bases short, with 11 bases between. The CDR3 is 14 residues long. Germline V gene sequence: CDR1 SNHLY, CDR2 FYNNEI. Per the original methods: For nucleated cells, counts were estimated from reference gene primer amplification. Clones were read by immunoSEQ multiplex PCR, and TCRdb kept only the in-frame ones, dropping some. Clone size and the V and J calls come from that table; the DNA yielded D and trimming. The sample consists of around 110,000 clones, 90% of them appearing once. These data originate in a study of blood T cell repertoires in COVID-19. Study at large: Samples came from the United States, Italy and Spain, spanning acute and convalescent COVID-19. T cells, B-cell-depleted T cells, or PBMCs provided the cDNA or gDNA that served as material.

The source is a human donor with active COVID-19. The donor label of this sample is uncertain. Sequences were obtained from peripheral blood. V usage is TRBV2 and J usage is TRBJ2-3, with D possibly matching TRBD1 (5 bases). In DNA, the CDR3 is TGTGCCAGCACGGGCCAGGGTAGCACAGATACGCAGTATTTT. Residues: CASTGQGSTDTQYF.